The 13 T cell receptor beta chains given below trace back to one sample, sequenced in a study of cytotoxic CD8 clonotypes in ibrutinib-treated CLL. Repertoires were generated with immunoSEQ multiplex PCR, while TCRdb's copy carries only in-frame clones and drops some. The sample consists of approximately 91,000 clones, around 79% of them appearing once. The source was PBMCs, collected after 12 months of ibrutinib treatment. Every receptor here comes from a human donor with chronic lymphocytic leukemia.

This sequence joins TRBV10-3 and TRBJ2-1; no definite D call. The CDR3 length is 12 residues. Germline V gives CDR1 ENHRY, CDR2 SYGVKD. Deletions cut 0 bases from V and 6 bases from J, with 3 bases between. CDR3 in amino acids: CAISESTNEQFF. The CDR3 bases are TGTGCCATCAGTGAGTCGACCAATGAGCAGTTCTTC.

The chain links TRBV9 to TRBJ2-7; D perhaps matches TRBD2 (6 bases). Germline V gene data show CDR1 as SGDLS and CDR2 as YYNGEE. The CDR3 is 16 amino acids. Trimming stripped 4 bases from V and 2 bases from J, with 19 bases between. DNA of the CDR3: TGTGCCAGCAGCCCCCACGGGGGTGGGGACCCCTACGAGCAGTACTTC. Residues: CASSPHGGGDPYEQYF.

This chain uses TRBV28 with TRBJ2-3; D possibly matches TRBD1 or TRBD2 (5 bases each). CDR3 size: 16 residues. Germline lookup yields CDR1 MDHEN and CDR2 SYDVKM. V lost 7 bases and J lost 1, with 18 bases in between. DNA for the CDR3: TGTGCCAGCACCGGGGCACCTGGGTACCGCACAGATACGCAGTATTTT. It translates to CASTGAPGYRTDTQYF.

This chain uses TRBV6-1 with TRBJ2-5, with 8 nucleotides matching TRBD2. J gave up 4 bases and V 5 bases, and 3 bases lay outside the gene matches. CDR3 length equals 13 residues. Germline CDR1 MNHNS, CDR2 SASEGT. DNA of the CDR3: TGTGCCAGCAGTCCCCGGGGGGGAGAGACCCAGTACTTC. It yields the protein CASSPRGGETQYF.

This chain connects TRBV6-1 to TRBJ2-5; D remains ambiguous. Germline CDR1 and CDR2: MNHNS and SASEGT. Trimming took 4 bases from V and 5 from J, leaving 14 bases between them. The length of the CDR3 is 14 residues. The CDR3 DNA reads TGTGCCAGCAGTGGCGCAGGCGACCGGGAGACCCAGTACTTC. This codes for CASSGAGDRETQYF.

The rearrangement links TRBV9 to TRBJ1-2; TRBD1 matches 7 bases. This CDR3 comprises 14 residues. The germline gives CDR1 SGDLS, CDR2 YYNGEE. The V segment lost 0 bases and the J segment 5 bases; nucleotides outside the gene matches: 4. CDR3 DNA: TGTGCCAGCAGCGTAGACGGGACAGATTATGGCTACACCTTC. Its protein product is CASSVDGTDYGYTF.

The CDR3 region is CASSIRGLAGSSGANVLTF. The CDR3 DNA reads as TGTGCCAGTAGTATAAGGGGACTAGCGGGGTCCTCTGGGGCCAACGTCCTGACTTTC. The chain employs TRBV19 and TRBJ2-6; 13 nucleotides match TRBD2. V dropped 2 bases and J dropped 0; count of bases not matched to a gene: 4. CDR1 is LNHDA, CDR2 SQIVND, per germline (reference sequence). The CDR3 loop spans 19 amino acids. Full variable domain (outside the CDR3, taken from reference TRBV19 and TRBJ2-6): DGGITQSPKYLFRKEGQNVTLSCEQNLNHDAMYWYRQDPGQGLRLIYYSQIVNDFQKGDIAEGYSVSREKKESFPLTVTSAQKNPTAFYLCASSIRGLAGSSGANVLTFGAGSRLTVL.

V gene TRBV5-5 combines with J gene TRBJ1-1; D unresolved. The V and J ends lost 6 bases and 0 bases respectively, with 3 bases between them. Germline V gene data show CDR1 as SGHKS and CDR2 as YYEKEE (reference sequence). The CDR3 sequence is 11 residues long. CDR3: CASTLNTEAFF. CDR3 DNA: TGTGCCAGCACCCTGAACACTGAAGCTTTCTTT.

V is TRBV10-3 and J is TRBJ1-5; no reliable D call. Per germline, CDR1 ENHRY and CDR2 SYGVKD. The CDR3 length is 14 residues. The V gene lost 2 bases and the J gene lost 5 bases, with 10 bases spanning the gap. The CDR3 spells CAISEGSVDQPQHF. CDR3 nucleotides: TGTGCCATCAGTGAGGGGTCGGTAGATCAGCCCCAGCATTTT.

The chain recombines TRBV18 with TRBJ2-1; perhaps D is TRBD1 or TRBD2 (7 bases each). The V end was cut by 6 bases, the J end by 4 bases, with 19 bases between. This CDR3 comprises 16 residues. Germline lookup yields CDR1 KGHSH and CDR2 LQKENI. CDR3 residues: CASSLGGGPKYNEQFF. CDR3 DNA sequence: TGTGCCAGCTCGCTGGGAGGGGGCCCAAAATACAATGAGCAGTTCTTC.

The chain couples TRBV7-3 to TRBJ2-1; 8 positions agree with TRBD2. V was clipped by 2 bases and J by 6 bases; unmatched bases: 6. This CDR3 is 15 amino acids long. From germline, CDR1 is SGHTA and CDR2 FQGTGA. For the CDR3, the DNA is TGTGCCAGCAGCTTAGGGAGCGGGGGTAGCAATGAGCAGTTCTTC. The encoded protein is CASSLGSGGSNEQFF.

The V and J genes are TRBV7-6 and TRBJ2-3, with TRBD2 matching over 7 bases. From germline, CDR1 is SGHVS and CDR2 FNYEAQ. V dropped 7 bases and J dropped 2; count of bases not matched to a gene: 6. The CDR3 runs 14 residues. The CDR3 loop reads CASTRGGNTDTQYF. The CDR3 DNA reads TGTGCCAGCACCCGGGGAGGGAACACAGATACGCAGTATTTT.

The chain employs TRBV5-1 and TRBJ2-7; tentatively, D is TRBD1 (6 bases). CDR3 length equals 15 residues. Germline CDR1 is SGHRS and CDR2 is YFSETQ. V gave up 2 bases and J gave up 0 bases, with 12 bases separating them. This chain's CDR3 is CASSFRRGISYEQYF. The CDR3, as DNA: TGCGCCAGCAGCTTTCGTAGGGGGATCTCCTACGAGCAGTACTTC.